This T cell receptor beta chain was identified during a study of sequential checkpoint blockade in melanoma. CDR1 MNHEY and CDR2 SVGAGI come from the germline V gene. V was shortened by 5 bases and J by 0 bases, with 11 bases between the two germline ends. The CDR3 sequence is 15 residues long. Only in-frame clones appear in the TCRdb table, and some are missing; sequencing was by immunoSEQ multiplex PCR. The sample has more than 15,000 clones, more than 85% seen once. Treatment of the sample: randomized to nivolumab then ipilimumab (arm A) or the reverse (arm B). PBMC sorting kept live CD3+CD8+ cells without CD19 or CD56.

The sequence was obtained from a human donor with melanoma. The chain couples TRBV6-5 to TRBJ1-3, with D possibly matching TRBD1 (6 bases). The specimen comprised CD8+ T cells sorted from blood (inferred from file names), sampled from a patient given nivolumab and ipilimumab in sequence. CDR3 DNA: TGTGCCAGCAGTACGGGACACTACTCTGGAAACACCATATATTTT. Its protein product is CASSTGHYSGNTIYF.